Sequencing of this T cell receptor (beta chain) was carried out in a study of shared clonotypes between healthy human individuals. The run depth of the assay was deep. Clones were read by immunoSEQ multiplex PCR, and TCRdb kept only the in-frame ones, dropping some. The profile covers more than 2 million clones, with nearly 97% appearing a single time and approximately 0.13% taken by the ten largest. V was trimmed by 3 bases and J by 3 bases, leaving 17 bases between them. This CDR3 spans 17 amino acids. Germline V lookup: CDR1 SGHDN, CDR2 FVKESK. All donors were healthy HIV-negative adults lacking recent acute infections or vaccinations.

The sequence was collected from a man in his late teens or twenties in good health. This chain connects TRBV14 to TRBJ1-4; no definite D call. Sequencing was done on a sample of naive CD4+ T cells sorted from blood. The sample's subset: CD45RA+ positively selected. The DNA of the CDR3 is TGTGCCAGCAGCCATCTTGCTGGGATACCGGCTAATGAAAAACTGTTTTTT. Encoded protein: CASSHLAGIPANEKLFF.